What follows are 32 T cell receptor beta chains derived from one specimen sequenced in a study of blood T cell repertoires in COVID-19 (TCRdb year 2020). Library preparation used the immunoSEQ multiplex PCR assay. As stored in TCRdb, this immuneACCESS dataset retains in-frame rearrangements with V and J assigned. A fraction of the clones does not appear; measured against another copy, unresolved V genes explain less than half of the discrepancy, and the remainder lacks a known reason. Present in this sample are tens of thousands of clones, nearly 80% of which were seen just once. Of the sample, over 5.5% is held by the ten largest clones. Sequencing used peripheral blood. The receptors derive from a man between 65 and 79 years old with COVID-19, enrolled during active disease.

This clone was found many times. This chain links TRBV10-3 with TRBJ2-7; D gene unclear. The CDR3 has 12 residues. The V end was cut by 2 bases, the J end by 3 bases, with 5 bases between. Per germline, CDR1 ENHRY and CDR2 SYGVKD. The CDR3 loop is CAISEDSYEQYF. For the CDR3, the DNA is TGTGCCATCAGTGAGGATAGCTACGAGCAGTACTTC.

The chain has TRBV7-8 and TRBJ2-1, with TRBD1 as a possible D gene (5 bases). V shed 1 base and J shed 0 bases, with 13 bases lying between them. This CDR3 has 17 residues. CDR1 and CDR2 from the germline V gene are SGHVS and FQNEAQ. CDR3 region: CASSLEVGDSSYNEQFF. CDR3 DNA: TGTGCCAGCAGCTTAGAGGTAGGGGATAGCTCCTACAATGAGCAGTTCTTC.

This clone was seen a handful of times. The CDR3: CASSAGLNQPQHF. The CDR3 coding sequence is TGTGCCAGCAGCGCCGGACTCAATCAGCCCCAGCATTTT. The chain is built from TRBV9 and TRBJ1-5; D ambiguous. Germline lookup yields CDR1 SGDLS and CDR2 YYNGEE. The V and J ends lost 3 bases and 3 bases respectively, with 7 bases between them. The CDR3 spans 13 residues.

The chain combines TRBV4-3 with TRBJ1-2, with D uncertain. The CDR3 has 13 amino acids. Germline V gene sequence: CDR1 LGHNA, CDR2 YSLEER. Deletions cut 0 bases from V and 4 bases from J, with 6 bases between. The CDR3 loop reads CASSQEGVYGYTF. The CDR3 nucleotides read TGCGCCAGCAGCCAAGAGGGAGTCTATGGCTACACCTTC.

In nucleotides, the CDR3 is TGTGCCAGCAGCTTCCTCTCCTATAATTCACCCCTCCACTTT. Its translation is CASSFLSYNSPLHF. The chain has TRBV7-9 and TRBJ1-6, with D uncertain. With 3 bases removed from V and 0 bases from J, the gap between germline ends came to 3 bases. Looked up from germline, CDR1 is SEHNR and CDR2 is FQNEAQ (reference sequence). CDR3 length: 14 amino acids.

The chain joins TRBV19 to TRBJ2-3, with D hard to call. The CDR3 is 12 amino acids. Germline CDR1 reads LNHDA; CDR2 reads SQIVND (reference sequence). Trimming took 5 bases from V and 0 from J, leaving 3 bases between them. The CDR3 region is CASSPSTDTQYF. Written as DNA, the CDR3 is TGTGCCAGTAGTCCTAGCACAGATACGCAGTATTTT.

This sequence joins TRBV20-1 and TRBJ1-1, with a tentative D call TRBD1 (6 bases). Deletions cut 3 bases from V and 3 bases from J, with 14 bases between. Germline V CDR1 and CDR2: DFQATT, SNEGSKA (reference sequence). The CDR3 consists of 14 residues. CDR3 DNA: TGCAGTGCTAGTGGGGACATAGGGGACACTGAAGCTTTCTTT. It translates to CSASGDIGDTEAFF.

The rearrangement uses TRBV4-1 and TRBJ2-1; D is uncertain. This CDR3 region has 12 residues. The V gene's germline CDR1 is MGHRA and CDR2 YSYEKL. Deletions cut 3 bases from V and 4 bases from J, with 4 bases between. CDR3 nucleotide sequence: TGCGCCAGCAGCCAGACTTACAATGAGCAGTTCTTC. Amino acids: CASSQTYNEQFF.

The rearrangement links TRBV9 to TRBJ1-1; 7 bases line up with TRBD1. The CDR3 is 14 amino acids. Germline-derived CDR1 and CDR2 are SGDLS and YYNGEE. Losses at the gene ends were 3 bases for V and 3 bases for J; bases not matched to a gene: 5. The CDR3 DNA sequence: TGTGCCAGCAGCGCTGGACAGGCTTACACTGAAGCTTTCTTT. It is translated as CASSAGQAYTEAFF. Supplemented by reference TRBV9 and TRBJ1-1, the full variable domain reads DSGVTQTPKHLITATGQRVTLRCSPRSGDLSVYWYQQSLDQGLQFLIQYYNGEERAKGNILERFSAQQFPDLHSELNLSSLELGDSALYFCASSAGQAYTEAFFGQGTRLTVV.

J is TRBJ2-1 and V is TRBV6-2 or TRBV6-3, with 16 nucleotides matching TRBD2. CDR3 length: 17 amino acids. Trimming removed 0 bases from V and 10 bases from J; junction bases left unmatched: 6. The V gene's germline CDR1 is MNHEY and CDR2 SVGEGT. This chain's CDR3 is CASSYSGTSGGAREQFF. As DNA, the CDR3 is TGTGCCAGCAGTTACTCCGGGACTAGCGGGGGGGCACGCGAGCAGTTCTTC.

The V and J genes are TRBV9 and TRBJ2-3, with 10 bases lining up with TRBD2. CDR1 is SGDLS, CDR2 YYNGEE, per germline. The CDR3 loop spans 17 amino acids. The J segment lost 2 bases and the V segment lost 3 bases, leaving 9 bases of the junction unmatched. CDR3 sequence (DNA): TGTGCCAGCAGCGATAGCGGGGGGCCATGGGACACAGATACGCAGTATTTT. It encodes CASSDSGGPWDTDTQYF.

This clone was seen only a few times. The chain couples TRBV19 to TRBJ2-7, with D possibly being TRBD2 (5 bases). Germline V gives CDR1 LNHDA, CDR2 SQIVND (reference sequence). Trimming left V 7 bases short and J 0 bases short, with 13 bases between. This CDR3 spans 14 amino acids. The CDR3 region has the DNA TGTGCCAGTACCCCAGGAGGCGGCTCCTACGAGCAGTACTTC. Translated: CASTPGGGSYEQYF. The complete variable domain, with remaining parts taken from reference TRBV19 and TRBJ2-7, reads DGGITQSPKYLFRKEGQNVTLSCEQNLNHDAMYWYRQDPGQGLRLIYYSQIVNDFQKGDIAEGYSVSREKKESFPLTVTSAQKNPTAFYLCASTPGGGSYEQYFGPGTRLTVT.

The chain recombines TRBV4-3 with TRBJ2-5; 13 bases fit TRBD2. The J segment lost 4 bases and the V segment lost 1 base, leaving 6 bases of the junction unmatched. Germline CDR1 and CDR2: LGHNA and YSLEER. The CDR3 spans 17 residues. This CDR3 is CASSQGTSGGLRETQYF. For the CDR3, the DNA is TGCGCCAGCAGCCAAGGGACTAGCGGGGGCCTCCGAGAGACCCAGTACTTC.

The V and J genes are TRBV12-3 or TRBV12-4 and TRBJ1-5; a possible D gene is TRBD1 (5 bases). The V end was cut by 4 bases, the J end by 8 bases, with 12 bases between. This CDR3 spans 13 amino acids. CDR3 residues: CASSSQGFKPQHF. The CDR3 DNA reads as TGTGCCAGCAGTTCTCAGGGTTTTAAGCCCCAGCATTTT.

The chain is built from TRBV27 and TRBJ1-5, with unresolved D. Germline V gene data show CDR1 as MNHEY and CDR2 as SMNVEV (reference sequence). This CDR3 has 13 amino acids. V lost 3 bases and J lost 5, with 8 bases in between. CDR3 in amino acids: CASSLGVYQPQHF. The CDR3, as DNA: TGTGCCAGCAGTTTGGGAGTTTATCAGCCCCAGCATTTT.

This chain connects TRBV6-6 to TRBJ2-3; TRBD2 matches at 7 bases. The CDR3 runs to 15 residues. CDR1 is MNHNY and CDR2 is SVGAGI in the germline V gene (reference sequence). With V trimmed by 4 bases and J by 2 bases, 6 bases remained unmatched. CDR3 region: CASSSSSGYTDTQYF. Written as DNA, the CDR3 is TGTGCCAGCAGTTCCTCTAGCGGCTACACAGATACGCAGTATTTT.

The chain is built from TRBV28 and TRBJ2-7, with 11 bases lining up with TRBD1. V lost 10 bases to trimming and J lost 0 bases; unmatched junction nucleotides: 8. There are 15 residues in the CDR3. Germline CDR1 reads MDHEN; CDR2 reads SYDVKM. CDR3 DNA sequence: TGTGCCATCTCAAGCGGGACAGGGGGCTCCTACGAGCAGTACTTC. It codes for CAISSGTGGSYEQYF.

This clone turned up a few times. This chain links TRBV19 with TRBJ1-6; maybe TRBD1 (5 bases). V lost 3 bases, J lost 14 bases, and 17 bases lay in between. This CDR3 region has 14 residues. CDR1 is LNHDA and CDR2 is SQIVND in the germline V gene (reference sequence). CDR3 protein: CASSISVREVALHF. CDR3 bases: TGTGCCAGTAGTATCAGCGTCAGGGAGGTTGCCCTCCACTTT.

CDR3 DNA sequence: TGTGCCAGCAGTGAAGGCAGCTACGAGCAGTACTTC. Its translation: CASSEGSYEQYF. The chain has TRBV6-1 and TRBJ2-7, with D hard to call. Germline V gives CDR1 MNHNS, CDR2 SASEGT. Trimming took 1 base from V and 3 from J, leaving 4 bases between them. CDR3 length: 12 amino acids.

This rearrangement joins TRBV4-2 to TRBJ1-2; 7 bases match TRBD1. This CDR3 has 14 amino acids. CDR1 LGHNA and CDR2 YNFKEQ come from the germline V gene. After removal of 1 base from V and 4 bases from J, the junction contained 3 bases not matched to a gene. The chain's CDR3 is CASSQGQGSYGYTF. CDR3 coding DNA: TGTGCCAGCAGCCAAGGACAGGGATCCTATGGCTACACCTTC.

This chain joins TRBV6-2 or TRBV6-3 and TRBJ2-1; unclear D gene. The V and J ends lost 2 bases and 7 bases respectively, with 12 bases between them. CDR1 is MNHEY and CDR2 is SVGEGT in the germline V gene. CDR3 length: 14 amino acids. In DNA form, the CDR3 reads TGTGCCAGCAGTTACGGTTCACAGTATAATGAGCAGTTCTTC. Translated: CASSYGSQYNEQFF.

V usage is TRBV6-5 and J usage is TRBJ2-6; the D is unclear. The length of the CDR3 is 15 residues. Germline assignment: CDR1 MNHEY and CDR2 SVGAGI. V lost 3 bases to trimming and J lost 0 bases, with 6 bases between them. Here the CDR3 DNA reads TGTGCCAGCAGTTATTCCTACTCTGGGGCCAACGTCCTGACTTTC. This gives the protein CASSYSYSGANVLTF.

This sequence joins TRBV24-1 and TRBJ1-1; D gene unclear. The CDR3 covers 12 residues. CDR1 and CDR2 from the germline V gene are KGHDR and SFDVKD. V was clipped by 1 base and J by 7 bases, with 6 bases between them. The CDR3 coding sequence is TGTGCCACCAGTGATTTATCCGGTGAAGCTTTCTTT. Its translation is CATSDLSGEAFF.

V is TRBV28 and J is TRBJ1-5; TRBD1 agrees at 8 bases. The CDR3 has 17 residues. V lost 3 bases and J lost 3; bases outside the gene matches: 10. The germline V gene encodes CDR1 MDHEN and CDR2 SYDVKM. Written as DNA, the CDR3 is TGTGCCAGCAGTTTGCGGCCGACAGGGGCCTACAATCAGCCCCAGCATTTT. The encoded protein is CASSLRPTGAYNQPQHF.

This chain links TRBV19 with TRBJ1-5; no definite D call. Germline V gene data show CDR1 as LNHDA and CDR2 as SQIVND (reference sequence). The ends were cut back, 6 bases at V and 6 bases at J, with 12 bases in the middle. The CDR3 extends over 13 amino acids. The CDR3 loop is CASSLSALQPQHF. The DNA of the CDR3 is TGTGCCAGTAGCCTCAGCGCCCTTCAGCCCCAGCATTTT.

The chain is built from TRBV7-8 and TRBJ2-7; D uncertain. This CDR3 is built from 13 residues. V lost 4 bases, J lost 3 bases, and 10 bases lay in between. In germline, CDR1 is SGHVS, CDR2 FQNEAQ. CDR3 sequence reads: CASSSDLGYEQYF. For the CDR3, the DNA is TGTGCCAGCAGCTCCGACTTAGGCTACGAGCAGTACTTC.

V is TRBV7-3 and J is TRBJ2-3; weak D call: TRBD2 (6 bases). Germline V lookup: CDR1 SGHTA, CDR2 FQGTGA. V shed 5 bases and J shed 1 base, with 13 bases lying between them. This CDR3 is built from 15 residues. The CDR3 DNA reads as TGTGCCAGCAGCCAGATGGGCGGGGGCACAGATACGCAGTATTTT. Translation gives CASSQMGGGTDTQYF.

The CDR3 sequence is CASSPTPLQPQHF. The DNA of the CDR3 is TGTGCCAGCAGCCCAACACCTCTTCAGCCCCAGCATTTT. J is TRBJ1-5 and V is TRBV6-2 or TRBV6-3; no reliable D call. The CDR3 has 13 amino acids. Trimming took off 6 bases at V and 6 bases at J, with 12 bases between the two ends. CDR1 is MNHEY and CDR2 is SVGEGT in the germline V gene.

The table lists this clone with a count of one. The chain carries TRBV3-1 (or the pseudogene TRBV3-2) and TRBJ2-3; 12 nucleotides align to TRBD2. The trim removed 1 base at V and 6 bases at J, leaving 8 bases unmatched. The CDR3 sequence is 17 residues long. Per germline, CDR1 LGHDT and CDR2 YNNKEL (reference sequence). The CDR3 bases are TGTGCCAGCAGCCAAGTCGGGCTAGCGGGGGGGCAGGATACGCAGTATTTT. As protein: CASSQVGLAGGQDTQYF.

The table lists this clone with a few counts. The V call is TRBV5-6, the J call TRBJ1-4; no reliable D call. This CDR3 comprises 14 residues. Looked up from germline, CDR1 is SGHDT and CDR2 is YYEEEE. With 1 base removed from V and 7 bases from J, the gap between germline ends came to 11 bases. CDR3 in amino acids: CASSLRQVGEKLFF. The CDR3, as DNA: TGTGCCAGCAGCTTGAGGCAGGTTGGTGAAAAACTGTTTTTT.

The V gene is TRBV6-2 or TRBV6-3, the J gene TRBJ2-7; tentative D call: TRBD1 (6 bases). Germline loops: CDR1 MNHEY, CDR2 SVGEGT. Trimming took off 4 bases at V and 3 bases at J, with 13 bases between the two ends. The CDR3 spans 14 residues. CDR3 DNA sequence: TGTGCCAGCAGTTCTCCCGGACAGAGCTACGAGCAGTACTTC. Translation gives CASSSPGQSYEQYF.

This chain uses TRBV19 with TRBJ1-6; TRBD1 is a possible D gene (6 bases). Trimming took 5 bases from V and 10 from J, leaving 21 bases between them. Germline CDR1 reads LNHDA; CDR2 reads SQIVND (reference sequence). The CDR3 contains 16 residues. The CDR3 DNA reads as TGTGCCAGTAGTTCCCGGACAGAAAGGGTAAACTCACCCCTCCACTTT. Its translation: CASSSRTERVNSPLHF.